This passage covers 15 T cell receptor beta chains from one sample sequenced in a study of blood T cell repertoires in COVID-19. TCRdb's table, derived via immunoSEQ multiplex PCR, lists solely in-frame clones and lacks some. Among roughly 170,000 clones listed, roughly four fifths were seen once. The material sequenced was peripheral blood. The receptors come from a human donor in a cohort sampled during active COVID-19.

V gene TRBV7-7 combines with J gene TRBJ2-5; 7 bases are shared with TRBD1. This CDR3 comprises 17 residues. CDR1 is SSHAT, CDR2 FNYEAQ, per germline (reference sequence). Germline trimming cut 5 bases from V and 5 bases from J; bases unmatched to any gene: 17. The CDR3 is CASSPYWAGGSLETQYF. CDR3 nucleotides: TGTGCCAGCAGCCCATATTGGGCAGGGGGATCCTTGGAGACCCAGTACTTC.

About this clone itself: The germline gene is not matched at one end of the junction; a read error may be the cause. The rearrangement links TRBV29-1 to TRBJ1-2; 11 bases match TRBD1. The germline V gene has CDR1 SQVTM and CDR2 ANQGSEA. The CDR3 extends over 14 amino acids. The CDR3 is CSANSGTGGYVYTF. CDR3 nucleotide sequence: TGCAGCGCCAACTCCGGGACAGGGGGGTATGTCTACACCTTC.

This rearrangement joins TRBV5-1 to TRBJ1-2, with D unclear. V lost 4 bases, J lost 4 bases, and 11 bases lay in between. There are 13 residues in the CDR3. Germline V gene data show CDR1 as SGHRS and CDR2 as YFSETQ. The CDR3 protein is CASSHKEGYGYTF. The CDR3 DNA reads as TGCGCCAGCAGCCATAAGGAGGGCTATGGCTACACCTTC. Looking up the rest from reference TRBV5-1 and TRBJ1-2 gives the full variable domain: KAGVTQTPRYLIKTRGQQVTLSCSPISGHRSVSWYQQTPGQGLQFLFEYFSETQRNKGNFPGRFSGRQFSNSRSEMNVSTLELGDSALYLCASSHKEGYGYTFGSGTRLTVV.

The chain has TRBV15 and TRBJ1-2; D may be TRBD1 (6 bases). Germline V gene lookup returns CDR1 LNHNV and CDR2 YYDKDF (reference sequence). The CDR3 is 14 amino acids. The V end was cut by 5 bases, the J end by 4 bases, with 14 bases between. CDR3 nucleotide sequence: TGTGCCACCAGCCCCACCGGGGACACCTATGGCTACACCTTC. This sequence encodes CATSPTGDTYGYTF. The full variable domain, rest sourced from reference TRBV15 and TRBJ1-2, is DAMVIQNPRYQVTQFGKPVTLSCSQTLNHNVMYWYQQKSSQAPKLLFHYYDKDFNNEADTPDNFQSRRPNTSFCFLDIRSPGLGDTAMYLCATSPTGDTYGYTFGSGTRLTVV.

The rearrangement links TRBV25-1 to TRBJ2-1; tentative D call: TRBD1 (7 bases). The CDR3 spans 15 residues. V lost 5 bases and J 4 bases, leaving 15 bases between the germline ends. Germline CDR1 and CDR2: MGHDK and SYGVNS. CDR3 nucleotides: TGTGCCAGCAGTAATTCAGGGGGAGGATACAATGAGCAGTTCTTC. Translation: CASSNSGGGYNEQFF.

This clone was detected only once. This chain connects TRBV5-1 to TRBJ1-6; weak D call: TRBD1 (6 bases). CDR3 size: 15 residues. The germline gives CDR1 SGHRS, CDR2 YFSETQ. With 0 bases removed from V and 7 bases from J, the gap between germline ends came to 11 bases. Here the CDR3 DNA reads TGCGCCAGCAGCTTGGATCGACAGGCGAATTCACCCCTCCACTTT. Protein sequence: CASSLDRQANSPLHF. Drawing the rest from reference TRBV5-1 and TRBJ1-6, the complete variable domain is KAGVTQTPRYLIKTRGQQVTLSCSPISGHRSVSWYQQTPGQGLQFLFEYFSETQRNKGNFPGRFSGRQFSNSRSEMNVSTLELGDSALYLCASSLDRQANSPLHFGNGTRLTVT.

CDR3 loop: CASSHRDGTGTEAFF. The CDR3 nucleotides are TGTGCCAGCAGCCACAGGGATGGTACTGGCACTGAAGCTTTCTTT. This rearrangement joins TRBV7-9 to TRBJ1-1, with D perhaps matching TRBD1 (6 bases). The CDR3 is 15 residues long. Trimming left V 5 bases short and J 4 bases short, with 17 bases between. Germline assignment: CDR1 SEHNR and CDR2 FQNEAQ (reference sequence).

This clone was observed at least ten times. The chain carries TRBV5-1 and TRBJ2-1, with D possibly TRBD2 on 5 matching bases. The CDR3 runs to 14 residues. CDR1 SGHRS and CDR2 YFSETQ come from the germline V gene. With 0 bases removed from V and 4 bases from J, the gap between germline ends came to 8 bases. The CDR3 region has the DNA TGCGCCAGCAGCTTGGGTGCGGGTTACAATGAGCAGTTCTTC. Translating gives CASSLGAGYNEQFF. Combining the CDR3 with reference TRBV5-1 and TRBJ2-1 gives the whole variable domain KAGVTQTPRYLIKTRGQQVTLSCSPISGHRSVSWYQQTPGQGLQFLFEYFSETQRNKGNFPGRFSGRQFSNSRSEMNVSTLELGDSALYLCASSLGAGYNEQFFGPGTRLTVL.

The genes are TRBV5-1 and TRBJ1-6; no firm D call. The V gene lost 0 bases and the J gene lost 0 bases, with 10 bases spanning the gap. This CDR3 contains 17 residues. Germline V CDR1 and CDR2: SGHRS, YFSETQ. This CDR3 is CASSLETLSSYNSPLHF. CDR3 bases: TGCGCCAGCAGCTTGGAGACTTTAAGCTCCTATAATTCACCCCTCCACTTT.

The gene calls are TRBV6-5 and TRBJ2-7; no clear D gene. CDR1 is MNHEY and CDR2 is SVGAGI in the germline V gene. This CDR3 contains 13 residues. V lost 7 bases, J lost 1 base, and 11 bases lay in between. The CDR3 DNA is TGTGCCAGCACCATACTTGGTTCCTACGAGCAGTACTTC. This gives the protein CASTILGSYEQYF.

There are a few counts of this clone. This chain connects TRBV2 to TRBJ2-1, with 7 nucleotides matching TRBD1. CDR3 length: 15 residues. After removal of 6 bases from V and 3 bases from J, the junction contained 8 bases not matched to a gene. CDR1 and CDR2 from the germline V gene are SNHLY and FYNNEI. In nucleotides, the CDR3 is TGTGCCAGCAGCTTCCCAGGGGACAGCTACAATGAGCAGTTCTTC. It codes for CASSFPGDSYNEQFF.

The CDR3 DNA reads as TGCGCCAGCAGCTTTGACCTTAGCGGGGAAGAGACCCAGTACTTC. Translated: CASSFDLSGEETQYF. The chain recombines TRBV5-1 with TRBJ2-5; 8 nucleotides agree with TRBD2. This CDR3 comprises 15 residues. Germline trimming cut 2 bases from V and 3 bases from J; bases unmatched to any gene: 6. Germline loops: CDR1 SGHRS, CDR2 YFSETQ.

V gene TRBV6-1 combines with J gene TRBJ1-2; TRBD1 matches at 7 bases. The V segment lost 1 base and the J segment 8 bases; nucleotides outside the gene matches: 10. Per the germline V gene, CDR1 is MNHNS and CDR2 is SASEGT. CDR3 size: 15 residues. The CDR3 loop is CASSEVPGGDSGYTF. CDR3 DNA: TGTGCCAGCAGTGAAGTACCAGGGGGAGATTCGGGCTACACCTTC.

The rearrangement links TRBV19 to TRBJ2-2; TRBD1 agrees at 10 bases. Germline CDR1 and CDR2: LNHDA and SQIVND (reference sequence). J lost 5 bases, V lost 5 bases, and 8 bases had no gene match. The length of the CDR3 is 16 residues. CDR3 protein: CASSGRQGAITGELFF. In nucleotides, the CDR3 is TGTGCCAGTAGTGGCAGACAGGGGGCGATAACCGGGGAGCTGTTTTTT. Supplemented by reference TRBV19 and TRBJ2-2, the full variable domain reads DGGITQSPKYLFRKEGQNVTLSCEQNLNHDAMYWYRQDPGQGLRLIYYSQIVNDFQKGDIAEGYSVSREKKESFPLTVTSAQKNPTAFYLCASSGRQGAITGELFFGEGSRLTVL.

CDR3 nucleotide sequence: TGTGCCAGCAGTGAACAGGGATGGAGTGGCTACACCTTC. Translating it yields CASSEQGWSGYTF. The chain has TRBV6-1 and TRBJ1-2; a possible D gene is TRBD1 (5 bases). This CDR3 contains 13 residues. The V end was cut by 2 bases, the J end by 7 bases, with 11 bases between. Looked up from germline, CDR1 is MNHNS and CDR2 is SASEGT.